The present entry profiles one TCR beta chain with its context. As yet, its antigen is unknown. The data belong to a study of T cell responses to AZD1222 COVID-19 vaccine. Study-wide findings and caveats: Among AZD1222 vaccinees, only six or seven were seropositive at baseline. In a largely white British group with more females than males, clonal diversity was possibly underestimated.

The CDR3 totals 15 residues. V was clipped by 6 bases and J by 5 bases, with 16 bases between them. The V gene's germline CDR1 is SNHLY and CDR2 FYNNEI. The data were produced by immunoSEQ multiplex PCR, yet TCRdb's version contains in-frame clones alone and is incomplete. The sample includes roughly 130,000 clones, about 91% of them seen just once. The chain joins TRBV2 to TRBJ1-4; TRBD1 is a possible D gene (5 bases). The clonotype was recovered from an adult in good health. Sample: peripheral blood, taken on day 0 of AZD1222 vaccination. The CDR3 sequence: CASRIRWGPNEKLFF. The CDR3 region has the DNA TGTGCCAGCAGGATCCGCTGGGGCCCAAATGAAAAACTGTTTTTT.